This entry lists 32 T cell receptor beta chains sequenced from one sample in a study of blood T cells in healthy people across ages. PCR was performed a second time for roughly 7 to 11 cycles using a sample-barcoded 5' primer and a J-beta primer mix. One entry per CDR3 protein results from TCRdb running MiXCR on the 5' RACE reads. The sample includes under 850,000 distinct CDR3 sequences, 35% to 40% seen only once; the top ten take roughly 13%. Input material: blood. These receptors all come from a man between 18 and 29 years old in good health.

This clonotype was recorded many times. V and J are TRBV5-1 and TRBJ2-1, with TRBD2 identical over 10 bases. V shed 2 bases, J shed 5 bases, and the junction held 1 base outside the gene matches. Germline CDR1 is SGHRS and CDR2 is YFSETQ. CDR3 length: 14 residues. DNA of the CDR3: TGCGCCAGCAGCTTCCTAGCGGGGGACAATGAGCAGTTCTTC. Protein product: CASSFLAGDNEQFF.

V and J are TRBV7-2 and TRBJ1-1, with 7 bases aligning to TRBD1. This CDR3 comprises 13 residues. After removal of 5 bases from V and 10 bases from J, the junction contained 10 bases not matched to a gene. Germline V CDR1 and CDR2: SGHTA, FQGNSA. In nucleotides, the CDR3 is TGTGCCAGCAGCCCGGCGACAGGGCCGGGAGCTTTCTTT. Its translation: CASSPATGPGAFF.

This clonotype was detected many times. The genes are TRBV28 and TRBJ1-6; D not certain. The CDR3 contains 12 residues. Deletions cut 6 bases from V and 8 bases from J, with 8 bases between. Looked up from germline, CDR1 is MDHEN and CDR2 is SYDVKM. CDR3 sequence (DNA): TGTGCCAGCAGATACGGGGATTCACCCCTCCACTTT. Its protein product is CASRYGDSPLHF.

The chain has TRBV9 and TRBJ2-3, with 8 bases matching TRBD2. The trim removed 0 bases at V and 2 bases at J, leaving 5 bases unmatched. Per germline, CDR1 SGDLS and CDR2 YYNGEE. CDR3 length equals 16 residues. CDR3 residues: CASSVETGGPTDTQYF. The CDR3 nucleotides read TGTGCCAGCAGCGTAGAAACGGGAGGGCCCACAGATACGCAGTATTTT.

This chain links TRBV25-1 with TRBJ2-1; D may be TRBD2 (6 bases). This CDR3 comprises 14 residues. Trimming left V 4 bases short and J 7 bases short, with 14 bases between. CDR1 and CDR2 from the germline V gene are MGHDK and SYGVNS. CDR3 residues: CASSGGRGRNEQFF. CDR3 DNA sequence: TGTGCCAGCAGTGGAGGGCGGGGACGGAATGAGCAGTTCTTC.

The chain links TRBV7-2 to TRBJ1-1, with D hard to call. The V end was cut by 1 base, the J end by 11 bases, with 14 bases between. Germline V CDR1 and CDR2: SGHTA, FQGNSA. The CDR3 totals 13 residues. CDR3 in DNA: TGTGCCAGCAGCTTAGACCCCGACTGGTGGGCTTTCTTT. Translating it yields CASSLDPDWWAFF.

This clonotype was counted once. The rearrangement links TRBV18 to TRBJ2-6; maybe TRBD1 (6 bases). V lost 0 bases to trimming and J lost 0 bases, with 18 bases between them. The CDR3 is made up of 20 amino acids. Germline CDR1 reads KGHSH; CDR2 reads LQKENI. As DNA, the CDR3 is TGTGCCAGCTCACCACCTCGGAAGAACAGGGACCTCTCTGGGGCCAACGTCCTGACTTTC. This sequence encodes CASSPPRKNRDLSGANVLTF.

The chain joins TRBV27 to TRBJ2-1, with D perhaps being TRBD1 or TRBD2 (6 bases each). Looked up from germline, CDR1 is MNHEY and CDR2 is SMNVEV (reference sequence). The CDR3 totals 19 residues. Trimming removed 7 bases at V and 5 bases at J, with 30 bases between. The CDR3, as DNA: TGTGCCAGCATCCCCCTCGACCGTCGGGGGCACCCCTCTAACAATGAGCAGTTCTTC. It translates to CASIPLDRRGHPSNNEQFF.

This clonotype was seen only a few times. The chain carries TRBV5-1 and TRBJ1-1; D is undetermined. Germline lookup yields CDR1 SGHRS and CDR2 YFSETQ. V was cut by 4 bases and J by 2 bases, with 18 bases left in between. The CDR3 contains 16 residues. The CDR3 here is CASSTRSGGINTEAFF. DNA for the CDR3: TGCGCCAGCAGCACGCGATCGGGAGGGATAAACACTGAAGCTTTCTTT.

Ten or more counts support this clonotype. The chain links TRBV5-1 to TRBJ2-1; 12 bases match TRBD2. The germline CDR1 and CDR2 sequences are SGHRS and YFSETQ. The CDR3 loop spans 15 amino acids. J was trimmed by 4 bases and V by 5 bases; bases with no gene match: 4. The CDR3 spells CASRSTSGGYNEQFF. CDR3 DNA sequence: TGCGCCAGCAGATCCACTAGCGGGGGGTACAATGAGCAGTTCTTC.

The CDR3 reads CASSLKEGAGTEAFF. CDR3 bases: TGCGCCAGCAGCCTGAAGGAGGGGGCCGGTACTGAAGCTTTCTTT. V and J are TRBV4-3 and TRBJ1-1, with 7 bases matching TRBD1. Per the germline V gene, CDR1 is LGHNA and CDR2 is YSLEER. The V segment lost 4 bases and the J segment 5 bases; nucleotides outside the gene matches: 10. The CDR3 has 15 amino acids.

The chain carries TRBV20-1 and TRBJ2-5; TRBD2 aligns across 8 bases. This CDR3 is built from 17 residues. Germline lookup yields CDR1 DFQATT and CDR2 SNEGSKA (reference sequence). V shed 1 base, J shed 1 base, and the junction held 11 bases outside the gene matches. This CDR3 is CSARGRGLEDLQETQYF. In nucleotides, the CDR3 is TGCAGTGCTAGAGGACGGGGACTAGAGGACCTCCAAGAGACCCAGTACTTC.

The chain uses TRBV11-2 and TRBJ2-4; 7 nucleotides agree with TRBD2. The germline V gene has CDR1 SGHAT and CDR2 FQNNGV. V was pared by 1 base and J by 1 base, with 1 base of the junction left unmatched. The CDR3 sequence is 15 residues long. CDR3 amino acids: CASSLGRGAKNIQYF. CDR3 DNA sequence: TGTGCCAGCAGCTTAGGGCGGGGGGCCAAAAACATTCAGTACTTC.

This sequence joins TRBV20-1 and TRBJ2-2; no reliable D call. Germline V gene lookup returns CDR1 DFQATT and CDR2 SNEGSKA (reference sequence). This CDR3 spans 14 amino acids. V dropped 4 bases and J dropped 3 bases, with 12 bases sitting between them. DNA for the CDR3: TGCAGTGCTAAGCCTCCGGCTTACACCGGGGAGCTGTTTTTT. It yields the protein CSAKPPAYTGELFF.

In regard to this clonotype: A read error is possible here, since a much larger clone lies one base away. This chain connects TRBV12-3 or TRBV12-4 to TRBJ2-7, with D possibly called TRBD1 or TRBD2 (5 bases each). The CDR3 consists of 15 residues. The CDR3 nucleotides read TGTGCCAGCAGTTTAGGGGCAGGGAGCTCCTACGAGGAGTACTTC. Translation gives CASSLGAGSSYEEYF.

V gene TRBV7-3 combines with J gene TRBJ2-1; the D is unclear. Germline V lookup: CDR1 SGHTA, CDR2 FQGTGA. The CDR3 contains 13 residues. Between the trimmed V and J ends, which lost 0 bases and 9 bases, there was a span of 9 bases. CDR3 sequence reads: CASSLTSLGEQFF. CDR3 bases: TGTGCCAGCAGCTTAACTAGCCTAGGTGAGCAGTTCTTC.

In regard to this clonotype: The junction departs from germline at one end; a sequencing error may be responsible. The chain employs TRBV7-8 and TRBJ2-7; 7 bases are shared with TRBD1. This CDR3 region has 15 residues. In germline, CDR1 is SGHVS, CDR2 FQNEAQ. The DNA for the CDR3 is TGTGCCGGCAGCTTCTTTGGGGACAGCCTTTACGAGCAGTACTTC. It translates to CAGSFFGDSLYEQYF.

The chain links TRBV4-2 to TRBJ2-1, with 12 bases identical to TRBD2. With 0 bases clipped from V and 4 bases from J, the junction kept 13 bases outside the gene matches. CDR3 length: 20 amino acids. In germline, CDR1 is LGHNA, CDR2 YNFKEQ. DNA of the CDR3: TGTGCCAGCAGCCAAGATGGGACTAGCGGGCCCGCGCAGGGTTACAATGAGCAGTTCTTC. It specifies CASSQDGTSGPAQGYNEQFF.

In this sample, this clonotype turned up a few times. The chain uses TRBV7-3 and TRBJ2-5; possible D gene TRBD2, 6 bases. The CDR3 totals 15 residues. V gave up 2 bases and J gave up 7 bases, with 17 bases separating them. Germline CDR1 reads SGHTA; CDR2 reads FQGTGA. CDR3 bases: TGTGCCAGCAGCTTAGGGACTGGGACTTCAGGGACCCAGTACTTC. Its translation: CASSLGTGTSGTQYF. The variable domain in full, with the rest retrieved from reference TRBV7-3 and TRBJ2-5, is GAGVSQTPSNKVTEKGKYVELRCDPISGHTALYWYRQSLGQGPEFLIYFQGTGAADDSGLPNDRFFAVRPEGSVSTLKIQRTERGDSAVYLCASSLGTGTSGTQYFGPGTRLLVL.

The rearrangement joins TRBV9 to TRBJ2-7; the D is unclear. From germline, CDR1 is SGDLS and CDR2 YYNGEE. Trimming took 4 bases from V and 1 from J, leaving 12 bases between them. The CDR3 contains 14 residues. CDR3 sequence reads: CASSPGLFSYEQYF. The DNA for the CDR3 is TGTGCCAGCAGCCCGGGCCTTTTTTCCTACGAGCAGTACTTC.

The J gene is TRBJ2-1, the V gene TRBV5-6; D gene unclear. The J call could be wrong; TRBJ2-7 is a better fit for the DNA end. Germline CDR1 reads SGHDT; CDR2 reads YYEEEE. This CDR3 has 15 residues. This CDR3 reads CASSLQRTSYNEQYF. DNA for the CDR3: TGTGCCAGCAGCTTGCAAAGGACCTCCTACAATGAGCAGTACTTC.

With respect to this clonotype: A read error may account for a junction end that differs from germline. V gene TRBV4-3 combines with J gene TRBJ2-1; maybe TRBD1 (5 bases). From germline, CDR1 is LGHNA and CDR2 YSLEER. This CDR3 comprises 14 residues. The CDR3 region has the DNA TGCGCCAACAGCCAAGGGGCGAATTACAATGAGCAGTTCTTC. Protein: CANSQGANYNEQFF.

CDR3: CASSQLVWELAGGRSSDTQYF. The DNA for the CDR3 is TGTGCCAGCAGCCAATTAGTGTGGGAACTAGCGGGGGGTAGGTCGTCTGATACGCAGTATTTT. The gene calls are TRBV3-1 and TRBJ2-3; 12 nucleotides agree with TRBD2. V lost 2 bases, J lost 6 bases, and 21 bases stayed unmatched. This CDR3 contains 21 residues. Germline CDR1 LGHDT, CDR2 YNNKEL (reference sequence).

This clonotype was detected only once. One junction end disagrees with the germline gene, perhaps due to a read error. The chain has TRBV5-6 and TRBJ2-3; D call uncertain. There are 16 residues in the CDR3. Per the germline V gene, CDR1 is SGHDT and CDR2 is YYEEEE. Written as DNA, the CDR3 is TGTGCCAGCAGCTTGTTGGGTTCTGGCGGCGATCATACGCGGTATTTT. Residues: CASSLLGSGGDHTRYF.

This clonotype was picked up a small number of times. The chain has TRBV20-1 and TRBJ2-5; the D gene could be TRBD1 or TRBD2 (5 bases each). Trimming stripped 6 bases from V and 11 bases from J, with 25 bases between. The CDR3 has 14 amino acids. The germline CDR1 and CDR2 sequences are DFQATT and SNEGSKA (reference sequence). Here the CDR3 reads CSATGTAGYNEQYF. In nucleotides, the CDR3 is TGCAGTGCAACTGGGACGGCGGGTTATAATGAGCAGTACTTC.

This clonotype has at least ten counts. This chain joins TRBV12-3 or TRBV12-4 and TRBJ2-1; 13 positions agree with TRBD2. V lost 7 bases, J lost 2 bases, and 5 bases stayed unmatched. This CDR3 comprises 16 residues. The CDR3 region is CASIPGLAGTYNEQFF. The CDR3 nucleotides read TGTGCCAGCATCCCGGGACTAGCGGGGACCTACAATGAGCAGTTCTTC.

This clonotype came up a few times. The V gene is TRBV5-1, the J gene TRBJ2-7; tentatively, D is TRBD2 (6 bases). The CDR3 has 14 amino acids. The germline gives CDR1 SGHRS, CDR2 YFSETQ. Trimming took 4 bases from V and 0 from J, leaving 11 bases between them. CDR3 sequence reads: CASSRRDLSYEQYF. The CDR3 DNA reads as TGCGCCAGCAGCAGGAGGGACCTCTCCTACGAGCAGTACTTC. The entire variable domain, with the rest obtained from reference TRBV5-1 and TRBJ2-7, is as follows: KAGVTQTPRYLIKTRGQQVTLSCSPISGHRSVSWYQQTPGQGLQFLFEYFSETQRNKGNFPGRFSGRQFSNSRSEMNVSTLELGDSALYLCASSRRDLSYEQYFGPGTRLTVT.

The chain joins TRBV30 to TRBJ2-1; D may be TRBD2 (5 bases). The germline V and J ends were trimmed by 4 bases and 4 bases, with 11 bases remaining between them. The CDR3 is 13 residues long. CDR1 is GTSNPN and CDR2 is SVGIG in the germline V gene (reference sequence). The CDR3 DNA reads TGTGCCTGGACTAGCTCCACTTACAATGAGCAGTTCTTC. Amino acids: CAWTSSTYNEQFF.

The chain is built from TRBV20-1 and TRBJ1-3; a possible D gene is TRBD1 (5 bases). The CDR3 runs to 13 residues. CDR1 DFQATT and CDR2 SNEGSKA come from the germline V gene (reference sequence). Trimming removed 4 bases at V and 7 bases at J, with 14 bases between. Here the CDR3 DNA reads TGCAGTGCTACCGGGGGTGGTGGGAACACCATATATTTT. It encodes CSATGGGGNTIYF.

This clonotype occurred many times. The V gene is TRBV7-2, the J gene TRBJ2-1; TRBD2 is a possible D gene (6 bases). The CDR3 runs to 12 residues. Germline V gene sequence: CDR1 SGHTA, CDR2 FQGNSA. The ends were cut back, 3 bases at V and 15 bases at J, with 15 bases in the middle. The CDR3 DNA is TGTGCCAGCAGCTTCGAATCAGGAGGGGCGTTCTTC. Protein sequence: CASSFESGGAFF.

This clonotype appeared a few times. V is TRBV3-1 and J is TRBJ2-1; TRBD2 matches 13 bases. The V and J ends lost 0 bases and 15 bases, in that order; junction bases with no gene match: 8. Per germline, CDR1 LGHDT and CDR2 YNNKEL (reference sequence). The CDR3 spans 15 residues. The CDR3 DNA follows: TGTGCCAGCAGCCAAGATCCACTAGCGGGAGGGGCTGGGTTCTTC. Its translation: CASSQDPLAGGAGFF.

This clonotype was counted at least ten times. V is TRBV4-2 and J is TRBJ2-7, with a weak D call TRBD1 (5 bases). The V end lost 2 bases, the J end lost 3 bases, and 11 bases lay between the germline ends. Germline values: CDR1 LGHNA, CDR2 YNFKEQ. The CDR3 consists of 14 residues. The DNA of the CDR3 is TGTGCCAGCAGCCAATCCCAGGGAAACTACGAGCAGTACTTC. Translating it yields CASSQSQGNYEQYF.